The rows below give T cell receptor beta chains drawn from one sample of a study of technical replicates of blood from several donors. The protocol was immunoSEQ multiplex PCR, while the TCRdb copy is restricted to in-frame clones and leaves out a portion. The data contain 55,000 to 80,000 clones, 95% to 97% of them seen just once; the ten biggest clones take up approximately 0.2%. Source material: T cells isolated from PBMCs. All receptors come from a human donor in good health. Each CDR3 is given with its conserved first and last residue. Fields, in order: D gene, J gene, clone size, V gene, CDR3 protein, CDR3 DNA. D genes are given only for firm matches. The size entry is marked missing in some rows and otherwise reads once, few, many or a size class.

d_call: -
j_call: TRBJ2-4
clone_size: -
v_call: TRBV6-5
cdr3_aa: CATHTLRENIQYF
cdr3_nt: TGTGCCACCCACACTCTCCGGGAGAACATTCAGTACTTC

d_call: -
j_call: TRBJ2-5
clone_size: once
v_call: TRBV6-5
cdr3_aa: CASSADTYQETQYF
cdr3_nt: TGTGCCAGCAGTGCCGACACGTACCAAGAGACCCAGTACTTC

d_call: -
j_call: TRBJ1-2
clone_size: -
v_call: TRBV7-3
cdr3_aa: CASSLDGGPSNYGYTF
cdr3_nt: TGTGCCAGCAGCTTGGATGGCGGTCCTTCTAACTATGGCTACACCTTC

d_call: TRBD2
j_call: TRBJ2-5
clone_size: -
v_call: TRBV18
cdr3_aa: CASSPPTSGRKETQYF
cdr3_nt: TGTGCCAGCTCACCACCGACTAGCGGGCGTAAAGAGACCCAGTACTTC

d_call: TRBD1
j_call: TRBJ2-7
clone_size: once
v_call: TRBV5-1
cdr3_aa: CASSVDRASYEQYF
cdr3_nt: TGCGCCAGCAGCGTGGACAGGGCCTCCTACGAGCAGTACTTC

d_call: -
j_call: TRBJ1-5
clone_size: -
v_call: TRBV28
cdr3_aa: CASKAGIYQPQHF
cdr3_nt: TGTGCCAGCAAAGCAGGCATATATCAGCCCCAGCATTTT

d_call: -
j_call: TRBJ2-1
clone_size: -
v_call: TRBV4-2
cdr3_aa: CASSAGGSYNEQFF
cdr3_nt: TGTGCCAGCAGCGCCGGCGGCTCCTACAATGAGCAGTTCTTC

d_call: -
j_call: TRBJ2-3
clone_size: -
v_call: TRBV11-3
cdr3_aa: CASSPARGASTDTQYF
cdr3_nt: TGTGCCAGCAGCCCGGCACGGGGAGCTAGCACAGATACGCAGTATTTT

d_call: -
j_call: TRBJ2-5
clone_size: -
v_call: TRBV2
cdr3_aa: CASRRETQYF
cdr3_nt: TGTGCCAGCAGGCGGGAGACCCAGTACTTC

d_call: TRBD2
j_call: TRBJ2-5
clone_size: -
v_call: TRBV9
cdr3_aa: CASSAGLAAETQYF
cdr3_nt: TGTGCCAGCAGCGCGGGACTAGCGGCGGAGACCCAGTACTTC

d_call: -
j_call: TRBJ2-7
clone_size: -
v_call: TRBV25-1
cdr3_aa: CASSEYLGDEQYF
cdr3_nt: TGTGCCAGCAGTGAATATCTAGGGGACGAGCAGTACTTC

d_call: TRBD2
j_call: TRBJ2-1
clone_size: -
v_call: TRBV7-2
cdr3_aa: CASSFAGTSENEQFF
cdr3_nt: TGTGCCAGCAGCTTTGCCGGGACTAGCGAAAATGAGCAGTTCTTC

d_call: TRBD2
j_call: TRBJ2-7
clone_size: few
v_call: TRBV6-5
cdr3_aa: CASRSAGLEHEQYF
cdr3_nt: TGTGCCAGCAGGTCCGCGGGACTAGAGCACGAGCAGTACTTC

d_call: TRBD1
j_call: TRBJ1-2
clone_size: -
v_call: TRBV14
cdr3_aa: CASSQYRTGGPANYGYTF
cdr3_nt: TGTGCCAGCAGCCAATACCGGACAGGGGGCCCGGCTAACTATGGCTACACCTTC

d_call: -
j_call: TRBJ1-2
clone_size: once
v_call: TRBV7-2
cdr3_aa: CASSLNVLGGYGYTF
cdr3_nt: TGTGCCAGCAGCTTAAACGTCCTGGGAGGCTATGGCTACACCTTC

d_call: -
j_call: TRBJ1-2
clone_size: -
v_call: TRBV6-5
cdr3_aa: CASKAGLKLYGYTF
cdr3_nt: TGTGCCAGCAAAGCGGGTCTCAAGCTCTATGGCTACACCTTC

d_call: TRBD1
j_call: TRBJ1-1
clone_size: -
v_call: TRBV11-3
cdr3_aa: CASSQTGRRNTEAFF
cdr3_nt: TGTGCCAGCAGTCAGACAGGGCGGCGGAACACTGAAGCTTTCTTT